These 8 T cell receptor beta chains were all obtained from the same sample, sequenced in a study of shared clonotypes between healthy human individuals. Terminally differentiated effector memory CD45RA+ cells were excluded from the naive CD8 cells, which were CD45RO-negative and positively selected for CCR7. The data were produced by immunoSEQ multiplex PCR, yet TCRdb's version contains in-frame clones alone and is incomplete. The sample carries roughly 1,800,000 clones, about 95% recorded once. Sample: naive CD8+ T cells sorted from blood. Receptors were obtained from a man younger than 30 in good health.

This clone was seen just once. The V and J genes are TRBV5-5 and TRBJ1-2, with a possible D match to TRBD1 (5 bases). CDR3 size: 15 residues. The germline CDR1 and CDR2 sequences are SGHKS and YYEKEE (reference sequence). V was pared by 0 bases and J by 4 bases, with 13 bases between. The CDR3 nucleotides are TGTGCCAGCAGCTTGGCCAGTGCGGGGGGCTATGGCTACACCTTC. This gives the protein CASSLASAGGYGYTF.

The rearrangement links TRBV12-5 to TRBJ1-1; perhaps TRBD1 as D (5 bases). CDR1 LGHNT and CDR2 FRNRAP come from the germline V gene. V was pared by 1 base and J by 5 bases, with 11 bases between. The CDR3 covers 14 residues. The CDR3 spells CASGLGTPATEAFF. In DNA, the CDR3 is TGTGCTAGTGGTTTGGGGACACCGGCTACTGAAGCTTTCTTT.

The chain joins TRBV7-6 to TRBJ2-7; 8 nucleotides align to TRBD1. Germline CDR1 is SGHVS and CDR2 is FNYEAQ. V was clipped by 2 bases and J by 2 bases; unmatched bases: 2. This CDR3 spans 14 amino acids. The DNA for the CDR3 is TGTGCCAGCAGCTTACAGGGACAGGCCTACGAGCAGTACTTC. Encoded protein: CASSLQGQAYEQYF.

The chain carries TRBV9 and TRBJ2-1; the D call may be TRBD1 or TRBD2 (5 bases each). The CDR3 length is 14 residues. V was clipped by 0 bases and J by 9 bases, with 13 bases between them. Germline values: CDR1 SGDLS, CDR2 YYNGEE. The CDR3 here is CASSVDGASGEQFF. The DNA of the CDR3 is TGTGCCAGCAGCGTAGACGGGGCATCGGGTGAGCAGTTCTTC.

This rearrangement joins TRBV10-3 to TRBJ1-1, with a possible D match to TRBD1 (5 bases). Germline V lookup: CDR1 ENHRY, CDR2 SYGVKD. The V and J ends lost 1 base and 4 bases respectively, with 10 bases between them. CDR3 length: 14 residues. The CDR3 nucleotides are TGTGCCATCAGTGAGTTACAGGTTTCCACTGAAGCTTTCTTT. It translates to CAISELQVSTEAFF.

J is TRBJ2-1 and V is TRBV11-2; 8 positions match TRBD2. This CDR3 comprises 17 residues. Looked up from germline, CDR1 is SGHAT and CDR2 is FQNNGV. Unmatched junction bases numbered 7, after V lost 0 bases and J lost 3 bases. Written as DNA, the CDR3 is TGTGCCAGCAGCTTAGATCCCCAACTAGCGGACTACAATGAGCAGTTCTTC. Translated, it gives CASSLDPQLADYNEQFF. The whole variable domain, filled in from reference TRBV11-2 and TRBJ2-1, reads EAGVAQSPRYKIIEKRQSVAFWCNPISGHATLYWYQQILGQGPKLLIQFQNNGVVDDSQLPKDRFSAERLKGVDSTLKIQPAKLEDSAVYLCASSLDPQLADYNEQFFGPGTRLTVL.

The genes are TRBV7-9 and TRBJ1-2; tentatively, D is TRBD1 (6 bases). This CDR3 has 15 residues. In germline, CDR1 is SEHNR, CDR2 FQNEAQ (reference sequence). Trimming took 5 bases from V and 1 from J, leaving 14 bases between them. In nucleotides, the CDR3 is TGTGCCAGCAGCCTATCCCGGACAGATAACTATGGCTACACCTTC. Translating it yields CASSLSRTDNYGYTF.

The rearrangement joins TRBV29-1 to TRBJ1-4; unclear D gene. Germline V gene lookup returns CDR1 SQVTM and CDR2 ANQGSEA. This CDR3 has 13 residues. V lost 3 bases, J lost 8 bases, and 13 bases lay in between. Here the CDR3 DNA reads TGCAGCGTTGAGGACCCTATTCAAGAAAAACTGTTTTTT. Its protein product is CSVEDPIQEKLFF.